This TCR beta chain came from a study of blood T cell repertoires in COVID-19. Trimming left V 1 base short and J 0 bases short, with 12 bases between. The CDR3 contains 16 residues. CDR1 is LGHNA and CDR2 is YNFKEQ in the germline V gene. This clone was detected only once. Produced via immunoSEQ multiplex PCR; TCRdb's table is partial and in-frame only. Among about 120,000 clones listed, 79% were seen once. The chain links TRBV4-2 to TRBJ1-1; D gene ambiguous. This receptor was identified in a woman older than 75 with acute or convalescent COVID-19. The sample consisted of peripheral blood. The CDR3 nucleotides read TGTGCCAGCAGCCAAGGGAGGCAAGACATGAACACTGAAGCTTTCTTT. Residues: CASSQGRQDMNTEAFF.